The clone carrying this T cell receptor (beta chain) was detected many times. As yet, its antigen is unknown. The data derive from a study of human T cells and chemical hapten exposure. In the study overall: Largely, small differences in pooled library volume made per-sample TCR yields vary. Notes on the study in general: There was no change with DPC sensitization in TCRs above 1 in 1000 frequency.

Time point defined: healthy volunteer bleed at 6 weeks. Unfractionated whole blood yielded the extracted total RNA. Germline lookup yields CDR1 SGHKS and CDR2 YYEKEE (reference sequence). CDR3 length: 15 amino acids. Trimming pared 0 bases from V and 1 base from J, leaving 10 bases between. Individual cDNA molecules in this library carried unique molecular identifiers. How the authors handled the data: Sample TCR counts, which ranged from about 23,224 to 750,000, had a median of approximately 94,000. TCRdb re-derived calls from the RACE reads in MiXCR, one entry per CDR3 protein. Here the V and J calls rest on TCRdb's processing, not on the authors' analysis. Seen here are 35,000 to 55,000 distinct CDR3 sequences, 3.5% to 4% observed once, and the top ten hold roughly 5.9%.

This chain connects TRBV5-5 to TRBJ1-2, with D unclear. This TCR was recovered from a human donor in good health. Some clones in this sample may be carry-over from other donors' samples. Material for sequencing was whole blood. Here the CDR3 reads CASSLERWDNYGYTF. For the CDR3, the DNA is TGTGCCAGCAGCTTGGAAAGGTGGGATAACTATGGCTACACCTTC.